This T cell receptor (beta chain) was recorded in a study of blood T cell repertoires in COVID-19. The V gene's germline CDR1 is KGHSH and CDR2 LQKENI. V was trimmed by 6 bases and J by 6 bases, leaving 26 bases between them. CDR3 size: 17 residues. Across about two dozen US areas, participants ranged in age from 18 to 89 years. The study assigned cohorts using participant-reported clinical history. Recovered participants had two consecutive negative NP/OP PCR tests, healthcare professional clearance, or symptom resolution. In the original processing: Amplification from reference gene primers served as the basis for estimated nucleated cell counts. The assay was immunoSEQ multiplex PCR, and TCRdb's table has in-frame clones only and misses some. That table is the source of V, J and clone size, and D and trimming were worked out from the DNA. The sample has around 310,000 clones; roughly 89% are singletons.

What was sequenced was PBMCs or T cells enriched from blood (not recorded which). The rearrangement uses TRBV18 and TRBJ2-5, with a possible D match to TRBD1 (6 bases). The source is a woman aged 30 to 39 who had recovered from COVID-19. The CDR3 DNA follows: TGTGCCAGCTCGGCGCAGGGGCGACCCGGAGTCGTGAAGACCCAGTACTTC. This sequence encodes CASSAQGRPGVVKTQYF.